This TCR beta chain was documented in a study of T cell repertoires in cytomegalovirus infection. This clonotype was counted many times. CDR1 and CDR2 from the germline V gene are SGHDT and YYEEEE. V gave up 4 bases and J gave up 5 bases, with 12 bases separating them. The CDR3 length is 13 residues. One entry per CDR3 protein results from TCRdb running MiXCR on the reads. Among 200,000 to 250,000 distinct CDR3 sequences listed, approximately 22% were seen once. The sequence was collected from a human donor in good health (CMV status not recorded). Some clones in this sample may be carry-over from other donors' samples. The J gene is TRBJ1-1, the V gene TRBV5-6, with TRBD1 as a possible D gene (5 bases). Sample: CD8+ T cells from PBMCs. DNA of the CDR3: TGTGCCAGCAGCCTCCGAGAGGGGACTGAAGCTTTCTTT. It translates to CASSLREGTEAFF. Based on the CDR3 plus reference TRBV5-6 and TRBJ1-1, the full variable domain is DAGVTQSPTHLIKTRGQQVTLRCSPKSGHDTVSWYQQALGQGPQFIFQYYEEEERQRGNFPDRFSGHQFPNYSSELNVNALLLGDSALYLCASSLREGTEAFFGQGTRLTVV.